One sample yielded the 29 T cell receptor beta chains listed below, sequenced in a study of shared clonotypes between healthy human individuals. Sequencing used immunoSEQ multiplex PCR; TCRdb keeps in-frame clones, though not all of them. This table holds about 2,100,000 clones, about 93% found once. The naive CD8 subset, CD45RO-negative cells positively selected for CCR7, excluded terminally differentiated effector memory CD45RA+ cells. Sequenced material: naive CD8+ T cells from PBMCs. The receptors stem from a man younger than 30 in good health. Some clones in this sample may be carry-over from other donors' samples.

The chain carries TRBV6-5 and TRBJ2-7; 7 bases are a match to TRBD1. With V trimmed by 9 bases and J by 3 bases, 8 bases remained unmatched. Germline-derived CDR1 and CDR2 are MNHEY and SVGAGI. The length of the CDR3 is 13 residues. The chain's CDR3 is CASRWGQSYEQYF. CDR3 in DNA: TGTGCCAGTCGTTGGGGACAGAGCTACGAGCAGTACTTC.

The V and J genes are TRBV11-2 and TRBJ1-1; the match to TRBD1 covers 9 bases. The V and J ends lost 6 bases and 5 bases, in that order; junction bases with no gene match: 13. The CDR3 has 16 residues. Germline V CDR1 and CDR2: SGHAT, FQNNGV. CDR3 in DNA: TGTGCCAGCAGATTATACAAGACAGGGGGATCGACTGAAGCTTTCTTT. Translating it yields CASRLYKTGGSTEAFF.

The V gene is TRBV27, the J gene TRBJ1-4, with D possibly TRBD1 on 6 matching bases. V was pared by 5 bases and J by 10 bases, with 14 bases between. CDR1 and CDR2 (germline): MNHEY, SMNVEV (reference sequence). This CDR3 has 13 residues. The CDR3 coding sequence is TGTGCCAGCAGTCCACACAGGGTGGGAAAACTGTTTTTT. Protein: CASSPHRVGKLFF.

CDR3 sequence reads: CASSAYVQSNYGYTF. The CDR3 DNA reads TGTGCCAGCAGTGCTTATGTACAGTCGAACTATGGCTACACCTTC. The chain recombines TRBV6-5 with TRBJ1-2; D gene uncertain. The CDR3 runs 15 residues. V lost 5 bases, J lost 2 bases, and 15 bases lay in between. CDR1 is MNHEY, CDR2 SVGAGI, per germline.

CDR3 sequence reads: CASSAVTGSYEQYF. CDR3 coding DNA: TGTGCCAGCAGCGCAGTGACAGGTTCTTACGAGCAGTACTTC. V and J are TRBV27 and TRBJ2-7; tentatively, D is TRBD1 (6 bases). Trimming left V 6 bases short and J 4 bases short, with 16 bases between. Germline V CDR1 and CDR2: MNHEY, SMNVEV (reference sequence). This CDR3 is 14 amino acids long.

The V call is TRBV9, the J call TRBJ2-3; possible D gene TRBD1, 5 bases. The germline CDR1 and CDR2 sequences are SGDLS and YYNGEE. V was trimmed by 3 bases and J by 6 bases, leaving 14 bases between them. The CDR3 contains 14 residues. The CDR3 sequence is CASSAGASGDTQYF. The DNA of the CDR3 is TGTGCCAGCAGCGCGGGCGCTTCAGGGGATACGCAGTATTTT.

The chain uses TRBV29-1 and TRBJ2-1; D is possibly TRBD2 (5 bases). There are 11 residues in the CDR3. Trimming took 6 bases from V and 8 from J, leaving 11 bases between them. Germline assignment: CDR1 SQVTM and CDR2 ANQGSEA. CDR3 DNA: TGCAGCGTCCCGGACTTCCATGAGCAGTTCTTC. As protein: CSVPDFHEQFF.

V gene TRBV7-9 combines with J gene TRBJ1-1; D perhaps matches TRBD1 (5 bases). CDR1 is SEHNR, CDR2 FQNEAQ, per germline (reference sequence). The CDR3 sequence is 15 residues long. Trimming shortened V by 8 bases and J by 1 base, and 17 bases separated the two germline ends. The CDR3 here is CASHLGREGNTEAFF. Here the CDR3 DNA reads TGTGCCAGCCACTTGGGCAGGGAAGGGAACACTGAAGCTTTCTTT.

This chain uses TRBV19 with TRBJ2-1, with D tentatively TRBD1 (5 bases). V shed 6 bases and J shed 7 bases, with 10 bases lying between them. Germline V gene data show CDR1 as LNHDA and CDR2 as SQIVND (reference sequence). This CDR3 is 12 amino acids long. DNA of the CDR3: TGTGCCAGTAGATATGCAGGGAATGAGCAGTTCTTC. Its protein product is CASRYAGNEQFF.

This sequence joins TRBV19 and TRBJ2-1, with D perhaps TRBD1 (6 bases). Germline CDR1 reads LNHDA; CDR2 reads SQIVND (reference sequence). V was cut by 7 bases and J by 3 bases, with 19 bases left in between. The CDR3 is 16 amino acids. The DNA for the CDR3 is TGTGCCAGTACCCTCACTGGGCCGGGACACTACAATGAGCAGTTCTTC. It codes for CASTLTGPGHYNEQFF.

The chain uses TRBV15 and TRBJ2-2; 7 bases align to TRBD1. CDR3 length: 14 residues. V was clipped by 8 bases and J by 6 bases; unmatched bases: 9. Germline V gene lookup returns CDR1 LNHNV and CDR2 YYDKDF (reference sequence). The CDR3 here is CATSTNRGPGELFF. CDR3 DNA sequence: TGTGCCACCTCAACTAACAGGGGACCCGGGGAGCTGTTTTTT.

The CDR3 coding sequence is TGTGCCAGCAGCCGCTCCGGCGGGCCCTACAATGAGCAGTTCTTC. This codes for CASSRSGGPYNEQFF. This chain joins TRBV7-3 and TRBJ2-1; a weak D match, TRBD2 (5 bases). Looked up from germline, CDR1 is SGHTA and CDR2 is FQGTGA. CDR3 length: 15 residues. V lost 5 bases and J lost 2, with 13 bases in between. Based on the CDR3 plus reference TRBV7-3 and TRBJ2-1, the full variable domain is GAGVSQTPSNKVTEKGKYVELRCDPISGHTALYWYRQSLGQGPEFLIYFQGTGAADDSGLPNDRFFAVRPEGSVSTLKIQRTERGDSAVYLCASSRSGGPYNEQFFGPGTRLTVL.

This rearrangement joins TRBV27 to TRBJ1-2; D not certain. The germline V gene encodes CDR1 MNHEY and CDR2 SMNVEV (reference sequence). CDR3 length: 14 amino acids. V gave up 7 bases and J gave up 8 bases, with 20 bases separating them. CDR3 sequence: CASTNIGSLVGYTF. CDR3 nucleotide sequence: TGTGCCAGCACCAACATAGGGTCCCTGGTGGGCTACACCTTC.

On this clone itself: Other DNA sequences in this specimen translate into the identical CDR3. J is TRBJ2-1 and V is TRBV10-2; TRBD2 matches 10 bases. CDR1 is WSHSY, CDR2 SAAADI, per germline. This CDR3 region has 15 residues. Losses at the gene ends were 3 bases for V and 4 bases for J; bases not matched to a gene: 3. DNA of the CDR3: TGCGCCAGCAGTGATCGGACTAGCGGTTACAATGAGCAGTTCTTC. Encoded protein: CASSDRTSGYNEQFF.

The gene calls are TRBV6-1 and TRBJ2-7; 7 nucleotides align to TRBD1. The CDR3 has 14 amino acids. The V segment lost 4 bases and the J segment 2 bases; nucleotides outside the gene matches: 5. In germline, CDR1 is MNHNS, CDR2 SASEGT. CDR3 in amino acids: CASSGGTEAYEQYF. The CDR3 DNA is TGTGCCAGCAGTGGGGGGACAGAAGCCTACGAGCAGTACTTC.

The rearrangement joins TRBV6-1 to TRBJ2-3, with 10 bases identical to TRBD1. This CDR3 has 15 residues. With V trimmed by 6 bases and J by 3 bases, 6 bases remained unmatched. Germline loops: CDR1 MNHNS, CDR2 SASEGT. DNA for the CDR3: TGTGCCAGCAGCGGGACAGGGGTTAGGACAGATACGCAGTATTTT. Translation gives CASSGTGVRTDTQYF.

This chain uses TRBV5-1 with TRBJ2-7, with a possible D match to TRBD1 (6 bases). V lost 4 bases, J lost 4 bases, and 15 bases lay in between. The CDR3 loop spans 14 amino acids. CDR1 is SGHRS and CDR2 is YFSETQ in the germline V gene. This CDR3 reads CASSLNRVRYEQYF. The CDR3 DNA follows: TGCGCCAGCAGCCTGAACAGGGTTCGGTACGAGCAGTACTTC.

J is TRBJ1-2 and V is TRBV4-1; D is perhaps TRBD1 (6 bases). V dropped 2 bases and J dropped 8 bases, with 9 bases sitting between them. CDR3 length: 12 residues. From germline, CDR1 is MGHRA and CDR2 YSYEKL. Here the CDR3 DNA reads TGCGCCAGCAGCCAATATACAGGGGGCTACACCTTC. Its protein product is CASSQYTGGYTF.

The V call is TRBV28, the J call TRBJ2-7; no firm D call. CDR3 length: 12 residues. CDR1 is MDHEN, CDR2 SYDVKM, per germline. V gave up 6 bases and J gave up 7 bases, with 13 bases separating them. CDR3 sequence reads: CASRPRLREQYF. The CDR3 region has the DNA TGTGCCAGCAGACCCAGGCTCAGGGAGCAGTACTTC.

About this clone: This sample includes further DNA sequences coding for the same CDR3. The chain combines TRBV7-6 with TRBJ2-2; D remains unclear. Germline V CDR1 and CDR2: SGHVS, FNYEAQ. The CDR3 has 14 residues. Deletions cut 1 base from V and 1 base from J, with 4 bases between. The CDR3 loop is CASSLDRNTGELFF. The CDR3 DNA is TGTGCCAGCAGCTTAGACAGGAACACCGGGGAGCTGTTTTTT.

With regard to this clone: The sample has other DNA sequences that encode this CDR3 too. The CDR3 sequence: CASSSGLNEQFF. Written as DNA, the CDR3 is TGTGCCAGCAGCTCTGGACTCAATGAGCAGTTCTTC. This chain connects TRBV13 to TRBJ2-1; the D gene is possibly TRBD2 (5 bases). Between the trimmed V and J ends, which lost 4 bases and 6 bases, there was a span of 7 bases. Germline assignment: CDR1 PRHDT and CDR2 FYEKMQ (reference sequence). The CDR3 is made up of 12 amino acids.

The chain combines TRBV6-6 with TRBJ1-5, with 8 bases identical to TRBD1. The CDR3 sequence is 14 residues long. The V segment lost 5 bases and the J segment 5 bases; nucleotides outside the gene matches: 5. Per germline, CDR1 MNHNY and CDR2 SVGAGI (reference sequence). DNA of the CDR3: TGTGCCAGCAGTCTCGGACAGGGTCATCAGCCCCAGCATTTT. It yields the protein CASSLGQGHQPQHF.

V usage is TRBV6-5 and J usage is TRBJ2-7, with 7 bases fitting TRBD1. The CDR3 is 13 residues long. The V gene's germline CDR1 is MNHEY and CDR2 SVGAGI. V lost 6 bases, J lost 6 bases, and 8 bases stayed unmatched. CDR3 region: CASSDRQGGEQYF. CDR3 coding DNA: TGTGCCAGCAGCGACCGACAGGGCGGCGAGCAGTACTTC.

This clone has a handful of counts. This chain connects TRBV4-2 to TRBJ1-5; 8 bases are shared with TRBD1. The germline V gene has CDR1 LGHNA and CDR2 YNFKEQ. J was trimmed by 0 bases and V by 3 bases; bases with no gene match: 1. CDR3 size: 15 residues. The CDR3 bases are TGTGCCAGCAGCCAGGACAGGGCTAGCAATCAGCCCCAGCATTTT. Encoded protein: CASSQDRASNQPQHF.

V is TRBV25-1 and J is TRBJ2-2; D is perhaps TRBD2 (6 bases). V lost 8 bases and J lost 7, with 14 bases in between. The CDR3 runs to 13 residues. From germline, CDR1 is MGHDK and CDR2 SYGVNS. CDR3 nucleotides: TGTGCCAGCGGGGGAGCGGGTGGCGGGGAGCTGTTTTTT. This sequence encodes CASGGAGGGELFF.

In this sample, this clone turned up once. CDR3 amino acids: CASSPSAGEGSEQYF. The DNA of the CDR3 is TGTGCCAGCTCACCAAGTGCGGGAGAAGGGAGCGAGCAGTACTTC. This chain links TRBV18 with TRBJ2-7; 7 nucleotides agree with TRBD2. Trimming took 2 bases from V and 6 from J; bases not matched to a gene: 10. This CDR3 region has 15 residues. Per germline, CDR1 KGHSH and CDR2 LQKENI.

The genes are TRBV28 and TRBJ2-7, with TRBD1 identical over 7 bases. Germline V CDR1 and CDR2: MDHEN, SYDVKM. With 5 bases clipped from V and 3 bases from J, the junction kept 7 bases outside the gene matches. This CDR3 comprises 14 residues. CDR3 nucleotides: TGTGCCAGCAGTCAGGCAGGGGGTATCTACGAGCAGTACTTC. Translating gives CASSQAGGIYEQYF.

Comments on this clone: At the DNA level, this CDR3 is encoded by other sequences in the same sample as well. The chain is built from TRBV10-3 and TRBJ2-1; D is undetermined. The V and J ends lost 0 bases and 6 bases respectively, with 0 bases between them. Germline-derived CDR1 and CDR2 are ENHRY and SYGVKD. CDR3 length: 11 amino acids. The DNA of the CDR3 is TGTGCCATCAGTGAGTCCAATGAGCAGTTCTTC. Translating gives CAISESNEQFF.

The chain is built from TRBV5-6 and TRBJ1-1, with 9 bases lining up with TRBD1. Unmatched junction bases numbered 3, after V lost 3 bases and J lost 3 bases. Looked up from germline, CDR1 is SGHDT and CDR2 is YYEEEE. The CDR3 covers 14 residues. In nucleotides, the CDR3 is TGTGCCAGCAGCTGGGGGGACAGGGACACTGAAGCTTTCTTT. It yields the protein CASSWGDRDTEAFF.